Detailed here is one T cell receptor beta chain. Its antigen is as yet unknown. The data stem from a study of T cell responses to AZD1222 COVID-19 vaccine. Overall study results and limits: CD4 TCRs linked to vaccination spanned spike, dominating at 160-218 and 743-854. The donor cohort was predominantly white British with a female majority, and clonal diversity may have been underestimated. After two AZD1222 doses, spike-specific TCR breadth and depth rose versus day 0.

CDR3 size: 15 residues. Deletions cut 1 base from V and 0 bases from J, with 9 bases between. Germline CDR1 and CDR2: SGHAT and FQNNGV. TCRdb keeps only in-frame clones here, not all; method: immunoSEQ multiplex PCR. The table includes tens of thousands of clones, approximately 88% detected once. The starting material was peripheral blood, obtained 28 days after the second AZD1222 dose. The TCR was taken from an adult who received the AZD1222 COVID-19 vaccine. This chain uses TRBV11-2 with TRBJ1-2; D not certain. CDR3 coding DNA: TGTGCCAGCAGCTTAGGTCGGGGAGCTAACTATGGCTACACCTTC. It yields the protein CASSLGRGANYGYTF. The variable domain in full, completed from reference TRBV11-2 and TRBJ1-2, reads EAGVAQSPRYKIIEKRQSVAFWCNPISGHATLYWYQQILGQGPKLLIQFQNNGVVDDSQLPKDRFSAERLKGVDSTLKIQPAKLEDSAVYLCASSLGRGANYGYTFGSGTRLTVV.